These 28 T cell receptor beta chains were all obtained from the same sample, sequenced in a study of cytotoxic CD8 clonotypes in ibrutinib-treated CLL. The protocol was immunoSEQ multiplex PCR, while the TCRdb copy is restricted to in-frame clones and leaves out a portion. The data contain just over 200,000 clones, 75% to 80% of them seen just once; the ten biggest clones take up roughly 10%. The sequencing here drew on PBMCs, taken after 12 months of ibrutinib treatment. The receptor source for this set is a human donor with chronic lymphocytic leukemia.

The V and J genes are TRBV27 and TRBJ2-5, with D maybe TRBD1 (6 bases). V lost 6 bases to trimming and J lost 4 bases, with 15 bases between them. The CDR3 totals 14 residues. CDR1 and CDR2 from the germline V gene are MNHEY and SMNVEV (reference sequence). The DNA for the CDR3 is TGTGCCAGCAGCAAAAGACAGGCCCGAGAGACCCAGTACTTC. Translation gives CASSKRQARETQYF.

V gene TRBV9 combines with J gene TRBJ2-7; D is unclear. This CDR3 region has 15 residues. Trimming stripped 0 bases from V and 2 bases from J, with 12 bases between. The germline CDR1 and CDR2 sequences are SGDLS and YYNGEE. The DNA of the CDR3 is TGTGCCAGCAGCGTAGAGGGAAGCCCTCCCTACGAGCAGTACTTC. Translating it yields CASSVEGSPPYEQYF.

This chain uses TRBV7-2 with TRBJ2-5; 10 bases line up with TRBD2. V lost 5 bases to trimming and J lost 2 bases; unmatched junction nucleotides: 8. There are 16 residues in the CDR3. The V gene's germline CDR1 is SGHTA and CDR2 FQGNSA. The CDR3 loop is CASSQASGGGQETQYF. The CDR3 DNA reads as TGTGCCAGCAGCCAAGCCAGCGGGGGGGGGCAAGAGACCCAGTACTTC. Complete variable domain (other parts from reference TRBV7-2 and TRBJ2-5): GAGVSQSPSNKVTEKGKDVELRCDPISGHTALYWYRQSLGQGLEFLIYFQGNSAPDKSGLPSDRFSAERTGGSVSTLTIQRTQQEDSAVYLCASSQASGGGQETQYFGPGTRLLVL.

This clone was seen a handful of times. The V gene is TRBV5-6, the J gene TRBJ1-1; TRBD1 might be the D (5 bases). The germline CDR1 and CDR2 sequences are SGHDT and YYEEEE. The V and J ends lost 3 bases and 4 bases respectively, with 7 bases between them. The CDR3 has 12 amino acids. The CDR3 loop reads CASSWGSTEAFF. The CDR3 DNA follows: TGTGCCAGCAGCTGGGGGAGCACTGAAGCTTTCTTT.

The genes are TRBV7-8 and TRBJ2-5, with 8 bases that match TRBD1. Germline V CDR1 and CDR2: SGHVS, FQNEAQ. This CDR3 spans 15 amino acids. The junction had 11 bases not matched to a gene; V was cut back by 6 bases and J by 5 bases. The CDR3 loop is CASRYGQGQGETQYF. The CDR3 DNA sequence: TGTGCCAGCAGATATGGACAGGGCCAGGGGGAGACCCAGTACTTC.

This chain joins TRBV11-2 and TRBJ2-1, with D possibly TRBD2 on 5 matching bases. Germline loops: CDR1 SGHAT, CDR2 FQNNGV. Deletions cut 5 bases from V and 9 bases from J, with 17 bases between. The CDR3 has 14 amino acids. The DNA for the CDR3 is TGTGCCAGCAGCCATCTGACGGGGTCGAGTGAGCAGTTCTTC. Its protein is CASSHLTGSSEQFF.

V and J are TRBV4-1 and TRBJ1-4; D is uncertain. The CDR3 covers 16 residues. Germline V lookup: CDR1 MGHRA, CDR2 YSYEKL. Trimming removed 3 bases from V and 8 bases from J, with 19 bases in between. For the CDR3, the DNA is TGCGCCAGCAGCCACCCCCTGGTCAGAGGTGTGGAAAAACTGTTTTTT. Residues: CASSHPLVRGVEKLFF.

This clone was detected a few times. The chain uses TRBV4-1 and TRBJ2-1; D remains unclear. V lost 1 base and J lost 6, with 10 bases in between. This CDR3 region has 14 residues. The germline V gene has CDR1 MGHRA and CDR2 YSYEKL. The CDR3 reads CASSQVGESNEQFF. The CDR3 nucleotides read TGCGCCAGCAGCCAAGTTGGTGAATCCAATGAGCAGTTCTTC.

The chain uses TRBV30 and TRBJ1-5; D gene ambiguous. CDR3 size: 13 residues. Germline CDR1 reads GTSNPN; CDR2 reads SVGIG (reference sequence). V was cut by 2 bases and J by 7 bases, with 12 bases left in between. CDR3: CAWSRGSRQPQHF. The CDR3 nucleotides read TGTGCCTGGAGTCGGGGTTCCAGACAGCCCCAGCATTTT.

This clone showed up just a few times. The CDR3 region is CASSLGTGGNIQYF. As DNA, the CDR3 is TGCGCCAGCAGCTTGGGTACAGGGGGAAACATTCAGTACTTC. The genes are TRBV5-1 and TRBJ2-4; 8 bases are shared with TRBD1. The J segment lost 6 bases and the V segment lost 0 bases, leaving 2 bases of the junction unmatched. The CDR3 has 14 amino acids. Germline CDR1 is SGHRS and CDR2 is YFSETQ. Supplemented by reference TRBV5-1 and TRBJ2-4, the full variable domain reads KAGVTQTPRYLIKTRGQQVTLSCSPISGHRSVSWYQQTPGQGLQFLFEYFSETQRNKGNFPGRFSGRQFSNSRSEMNVSTLELGDSALYLCASSLGTGGNIQYFGAGTRLSVL.

This clone was picked up a small number of times. This chain links TRBV25-1 with TRBJ2-1, with 7 nucleotides matching TRBD2. The CDR3 covers 12 residues. Trimming at V came to 5 bases and at J to 8 bases, leaving 3 bases not matched to a gene. Germline-derived CDR1 and CDR2 are MGHDK and SYGVNS. CDR3 sequence reads: CASSSGKYEQFF. The CDR3 region has the DNA TGTGCCAGCAGTAGCGGGAAGTATGAGCAGTTCTTC.

The V gene is TRBV27, the J gene TRBJ1-1; a weak D match, TRBD1 (5 bases). The CDR3 totals 13 residues. Trimming removed 5 bases at V and 5 bases at J, with 12 bases between. CDR1 and CDR2 (germline): MNHEY, SMNVEV (reference sequence). CDR3 protein: CASSLGPGTEAFF. For the CDR3, the DNA is TGTGCCAGCAGTCTGGGGCCGGGGACTGAAGCTTTCTTT.

This CDR3 reads CASLGTPVEDTQYF. The CDR3 DNA sequence: TGTGCCAGCTTAGGGACCCCCGTAGAAGATACGCAGTATTTT. V usage is TRBV11-2 and J usage is TRBJ2-3, with D perhaps given as TRBD1 or TRBD2 (5 bases each). V dropped 8 bases and J dropped 5 bases, with 17 bases sitting between them. Germline V gives CDR1 SGHAT, CDR2 FQNNGV. This CDR3 is built from 14 residues.

This chain uses TRBV7-9 with TRBJ1-2; D call uncertain. The CDR3 sequence is 11 residues long. Looked up from germline, CDR1 is SEHNR and CDR2 is FQNEAQ (reference sequence). V dropped 1 base and J dropped 13 bases, with 10 bases sitting between them. CDR3 nucleotide sequence: TGTGCCAGCAGCTTAGAAGGGCTGGGCACCTTC. This translates into CASSLEGLGTF.

The V call is TRBV10-3, the J call TRBJ1-1; possibly TRBD1 for D (5 bases). Trimming left V 5 bases short and J 10 bases short, with 14 bases between. The CDR3 consists of 12 residues. Germline CDR1 reads ENHRY; CDR2 reads SYGVKD. CDR3 in DNA: TGTGCCATCAGTCCTGCGACAGCAGGAGCTTTCTTT. It encodes CAISPATAGAFF.

The chain has TRBV18 and TRBJ2-1; TRBD1 matches at 9 bases. Unmatched junction bases numbered 6, after V lost 4 bases and J lost 5 bases. The CDR3 consists of 15 residues. Germline assignment: CDR1 KGHSH and CDR2 LQKENI. The CDR3 nucleotides read TGTGCCAGCTCACTAGGGACAGGGTCGAACAATGAGCAGTTCTTC. Translating it yields CASSLGTGSNNEQFF.

The chain couples TRBV7-9 to TRBJ1-1; D remains ambiguous. The CDR3 length is 13 residues. Looked up from germline, CDR1 is SEHNR and CDR2 is FQNEAQ (reference sequence). V lost 2 bases and J lost 2, with 6 bases in between. CDR3 in amino acids: CASSLTDNTEAFF. The DNA of the CDR3 is TGTGCCAGCAGCTTAACAGATAACACTGAAGCTTTCTTT.

The chain combines TRBV7-6 with TRBJ1-6; 8 bases agree with TRBD1. CDR3 length: 20 amino acids. The ends lost 0 bases at V and 9 bases at J; junction bases unmatched: 19. Per germline, CDR1 SGHVS and CDR2 FNYEAQ. The CDR3 here is CASSLAPGRTWGQASSPLHF. Here the CDR3 DNA reads TGTGCCAGCAGCTTAGCCCCCGGGCGGACTTGGGGACAGGCGAGTTCACCCCTCCACTTT.

The CDR3 reads CASRTQPWGGTNEQFF. CDR3 nucleotide sequence: TGTGCCAGCAGAACCCAGCCTTGGGGGGGGACCAATGAGCAGTTCTTC. The chain links TRBV5-4 to TRBJ2-1; 7 bases match TRBD2. This CDR3 comprises 16 residues. CDR1 is SGHNT and CDR2 is YYREEE in the germline V gene (reference sequence). Unmatched junction bases numbered 14, after V lost 5 bases and J lost 6 bases.

This sequence joins TRBV28 and TRBJ2-7; 7 bases are shared with TRBD1. From germline, CDR1 is MDHEN and CDR2 SYDVKM. The CDR3 loop spans 14 amino acids. After removal of 7 bases from V and 3 bases from J, the junction contained 9 bases not matched to a gene. The CDR3 is CASTLRDRVYEQYF. The CDR3 DNA reads TGTGCCAGCACTCTCCGCGACAGGGTCTACGAGCAGTACTTC.

This clone was picked up one time. The chain employs TRBV19 and TRBJ2-1; D is undetermined. CDR3 length: 14 amino acids. V was pared by 3 bases and J by 9 bases, with 15 bases between. Germline values: CDR1 LNHDA, CDR2 SQIVND (reference sequence). The CDR3 DNA reads TGTGCCAGTAGTATTTATAGTGGCGGAACTGAGCAGTTCTTC. This codes for CASSIYSGGTEQFF. Drawing the rest from reference TRBV19 and TRBJ2-1, the complete variable domain is DGGITQSPKYLFRKEGQNVTLSCEQNLNHDAMYWYRQDPGQGLRLIYYSQIVNDFQKGDIAEGYSVSREKKESFPLTVTSAQKNPTAFYLCASSIYSGGTEQFFGPGTRLTVL.

The CDR3 spells CASSPGYDRGNEQFF. Written as DNA, the CDR3 is TGTGCCAGCAGCCCGGGGTATGACAGGGGCAATGAGCAGTTCTTC. This chain uses TRBV7-3 with TRBJ2-1; 8 nucleotides line up with TRBD1. V was clipped by 5 bases and J by 6 bases; unmatched bases: 9. Germline CDR1 is SGHTA and CDR2 is FQGTGA. The CDR3 is 15 residues long.

The chain has TRBV7-8 and TRBJ2-1; 12 bases line up with TRBD2. The junction had 3 bases not matched to a gene; V was cut back by 4 bases and J by 2 bases. Germline V gene sequence: CDR1 SGHVS, CDR2 FQNEAQ. The length of the CDR3 is 16 residues. The DNA of the CDR3 is TGTGCCAGCAGCTGGTGGACTAGCGGGACCTACAATGAGCAGTTCTTC. This gives the protein CASSWWTSGTYNEQFF.

This clone was seen a single time. J is TRBJ1-2 and V is TRBV29-1, with 11 bases lining up with TRBD1. This CDR3 is built from 13 residues. CDR1 SQVTM and CDR2 ANQGSEA come from the germline V gene. The ends lost 7 bases at V and 8 bases at J; junction bases unmatched: 9. CDR3 nucleotide sequence: TGCAGCGCGTCGGGACAGGGGGAGGTCGGCTACACCTTC. Encoded protein: CSASGQGEVGYTF. Full variable domain (outside the CDR3, taken from reference TRBV29-1 and TRBJ1-2): SAVISQKPSRDICQRGTSLTIQCQVDSQVTMMFWYRQQPGQSLTLIATANQGSEATYESGFVIDKFPISRPNLTFSTLTVSNMSPEDSSIYLCSASGQGEVGYTFGSGTRLTVV.

This chain uses TRBV15 with TRBJ2-3, with D possibly matching TRBD2 (6 bases). The V gene lost 0 bases and the J gene lost 3 bases, with 10 bases spanning the gap. This CDR3 is built from 15 residues. CDR1 is LNHNV, CDR2 YYDKDF, per germline (reference sequence). CDR3 in amino acids: CATSREGSGTDTQYF. DNA for the CDR3: TGTGCCACCAGCAGAGAGGGTAGCGGAACAGATACGCAGTATTTT.

The chain links TRBV9 to TRBJ2-2, with 9 bases aligning to TRBD2. The CDR3 is made up of 14 amino acids. The germline V gene has CDR1 SGDLS and CDR2 YYNGEE. V trimming: 0 bases; J trimming: 8 bases; junction bases outside the gene matches: 2. CDR3 amino acids: CASSVGLAGGELFF. CDR3 nucleotide sequence: TGTGCCAGCAGCGTAGGGCTAGCGGGAGGGGAGCTGTTTTTT.

The chain joins TRBV5-4 to TRBJ1-5; D gene ambiguous. Trimming left V 0 bases short and J 7 bases short, with 17 bases between. Per germline, CDR1 SGHNT and CDR2 YYREEE (reference sequence). The length of the CDR3 is 16 residues. The CDR3 nucleotides are TGTGCCAGCAGCTTGGATGGGGTCGGAGATGGGCAGCCCCAGCATTTT. The encoded protein is CASSLDGVGDGQPQHF.

This chain joins TRBV19 and TRBJ1-5; maybe TRBD1 (5 bases). From germline, CDR1 is LNHDA and CDR2 SQIVND (reference sequence). The V end was cut by 6 bases, the J end by 5 bases, with 17 bases between. CDR3 length: 15 residues. DNA for the CDR3: TGTGCCAGTAGCTTTGGGACGGGCTGGCATCAGCCCCAGCATTTT. Translated, it gives CASSFGTGWHQPQHF.